This TCR beta chain was sequenced during a study of CD8 T cells in ankylosing spondylitis. Details on this clonotype: Its target is not known.

In making TCR beta libraries, quantitative 5'-RACE with molecular barcodes was used. MiXCR, run by TCRdb on the 5' RACE reads, gives a single entry per CDR3 protein. The repertoire has some 700,000 distinct CDR3 sequences, under 20% of them found once; the top ten carry roughly a fifth. Notes on the study in general: Significant enrichment of disease-linked clones was reported in matched ankylosing spondylitis synovial fluid. Blood of patients with ankylosing spondylitis appeared to be characterized by a TCR beta motif of seven or eight highly homologous variants.

Germline V gene data show CDR1 as LGHNA and CDR2 as YSLEER. Trimming at V came to 5 bases and at J to 5 bases, leaving 3 bases not matched to a gene. This CDR3 is 15 amino acids long. The chain joins TRBV4-3 to TRBJ2-1, with TRBD2 matching 13 bases. The sequence was obtained from a male donor with ankylosing spondylitis. The material sequenced was blood, either unsorted or a sorted T cell fraction (not recorded which). As DNA, the CDR3 is TGCGCCAGCAGCATAACTAGCGGGAGGGACAATGAGCAGTTCTTC. Residues: CASSITSGRDNEQFF.